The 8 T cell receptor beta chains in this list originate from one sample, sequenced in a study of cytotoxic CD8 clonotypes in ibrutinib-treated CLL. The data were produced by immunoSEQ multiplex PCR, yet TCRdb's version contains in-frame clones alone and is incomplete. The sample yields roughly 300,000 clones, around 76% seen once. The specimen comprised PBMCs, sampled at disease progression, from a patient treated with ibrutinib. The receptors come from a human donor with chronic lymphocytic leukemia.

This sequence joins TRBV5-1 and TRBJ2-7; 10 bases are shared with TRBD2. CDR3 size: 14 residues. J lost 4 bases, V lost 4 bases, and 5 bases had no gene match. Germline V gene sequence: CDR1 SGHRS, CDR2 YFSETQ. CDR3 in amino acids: CASSPGTSAYEQYF. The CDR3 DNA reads TGCGCCAGCAGCCCCGGGACTAGCGCTTACGAGCAGTACTTC. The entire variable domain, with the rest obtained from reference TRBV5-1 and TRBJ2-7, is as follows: KAGVTQTPRYLIKTRGQQVTLSCSPISGHRSVSWYQQTPGQGLQFLFEYFSETQRNKGNFPGRFSGRQFSNSRSEMNVSTLELGDSALYLCASSPGTSAYEQYFGPGTRLTVT.

CDR3 in amino acids: CASSPKGGETQYF. CDR3 bases: TGTGCCAGCTCTCCAAAAGGGGGTGAGACCCAGTACTTC. This chain uses TRBV18 with TRBJ2-5; TRBD1 might be the D (6 bases). In germline, CDR1 is KGHSH, CDR2 LQKENI. Trimming pared 6 bases from V and 5 bases from J, leaving 13 bases between. The CDR3 has 13 amino acids.

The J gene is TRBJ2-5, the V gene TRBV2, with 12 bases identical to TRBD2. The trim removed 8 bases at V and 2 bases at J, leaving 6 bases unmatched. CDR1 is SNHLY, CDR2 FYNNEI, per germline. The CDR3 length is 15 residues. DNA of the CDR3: TGTGCCAGCCTTCTTCTAGCGGGGGGGCAAGAGACCCAGTACTTC. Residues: CASLLLAGGQETQYF.

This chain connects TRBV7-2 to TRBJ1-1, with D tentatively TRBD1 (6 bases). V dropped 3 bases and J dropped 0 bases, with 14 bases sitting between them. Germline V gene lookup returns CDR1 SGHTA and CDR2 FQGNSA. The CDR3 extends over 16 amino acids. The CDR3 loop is CASSFGTLSMNTEAFF. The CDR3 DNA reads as TGTGCCAGCAGCTTCGGGACACTGAGCATGAACACTGAAGCTTTCTTT.

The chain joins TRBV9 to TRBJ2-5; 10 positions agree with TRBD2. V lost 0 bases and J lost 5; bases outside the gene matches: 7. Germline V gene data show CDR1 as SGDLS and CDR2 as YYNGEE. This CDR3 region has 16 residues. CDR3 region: CASSVGLAGASETQYF. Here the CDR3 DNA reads TGTGCCAGCAGCGTAGGGCTAGCGGGGGCCTCGGAGACCCAGTACTTC.

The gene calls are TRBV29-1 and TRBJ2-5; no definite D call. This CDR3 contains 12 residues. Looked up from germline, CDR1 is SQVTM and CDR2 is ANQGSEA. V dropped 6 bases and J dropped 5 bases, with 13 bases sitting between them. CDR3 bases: TGCAGCGTCCAAGCCCCATGGGAGACCCAGTACTTC. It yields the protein CSVQAPWETQYF.

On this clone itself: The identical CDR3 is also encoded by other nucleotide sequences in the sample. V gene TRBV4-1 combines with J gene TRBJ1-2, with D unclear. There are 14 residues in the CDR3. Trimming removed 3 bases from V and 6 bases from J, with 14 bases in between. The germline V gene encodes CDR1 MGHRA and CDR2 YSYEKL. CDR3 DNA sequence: TGCGCCAGCAGCCATTTCCTACAGAGAGATGGCTACACCTTC. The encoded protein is CASSHFLQRDGYTF.

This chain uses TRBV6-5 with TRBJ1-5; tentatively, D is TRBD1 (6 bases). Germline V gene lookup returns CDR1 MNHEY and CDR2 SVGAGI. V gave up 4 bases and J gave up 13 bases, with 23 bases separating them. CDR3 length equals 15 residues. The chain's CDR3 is CASSSHNGGEVRQHF. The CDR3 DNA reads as TGTGCCAGCAGTTCCCATAATGGGGGCGAAGTCCGACAGCATTTT.